This T cell receptor (beta chain) was retrieved from a study of blood T cell repertoires in COVID-19. How the authors handled the data: Nucleated cell number was recorded as an estimate derived from reference gene primer amplification. The repertoire was sequenced with immunoSEQ multiplex PCR; TCRdb's copy has only in-frame clones and lacks some. That table gives V, J and clone size, and the DNA gave D and trimming. This sample yields some 120,000 clones, of which over 70% are seen a single time; around 20% belongs to the top ten. Germline V gene data show CDR1 as LNHDA and CDR2 as SQIVND (reference sequence). The V end lost 4 bases, the J end lost 3 bases, and 15 bases lay between the germline ends. CDR3 size: 15 residues.

J is TRBJ2-5 and V is TRBV19, with D perhaps matching TRBD2 (5 bases). This clonotype was sampled from a man older than 75 with acute or convalescent COVID-19. Sample: peripheral blood. CDR3 nucleotide sequence: TGTGCCAGTAGTAACCGGGGTAGCCTGGAAGAGACCCAGTACTTC. Translated: CASSNRGSLEETQYF.